This is a list of T cell receptor beta chains from one sample in a study of control samples from healthy donors and cancer patients. The protocol was immunoSEQ multiplex PCR, while the TCRdb copy is restricted to in-frame clones and leaves out a portion. The sample comprises 150,000 to 200,000 clones, 80% to 90% of which are singletons, and roughly 5.3% rests with the top ten. The sample was blood. The source is a woman aged 25 to 45 in good health. The CDR3 runs from the conserved cysteine through the conserved F or W. A D gene is named only where the DNA matches it firmly. Clone size, where shown, is once, few, many, or a class for clones that have expanded.

TRBJ2-3	TRBV5-1	.	.	CASSLEGKVADTQYF	TGCGCCAGCAGCTTGGAAGGAAAGGTGGCAGATACGCAGTATTTT
TRBJ1-6	TRBV5-4	.	.	CASSLEFGGSGLHF	TGTGCCAGCAGCTTGGAGTTTGGGGGTTCGGGCCTCCACTTT
TRBJ2-5	TRBV7-9	TRBD2	.	CASSRTSGIEETQYF	TGTGCCAGCAGCAGGACTAGCGGTATTGAAGAGACCCAGTACTTC
TRBJ2-7	TRBV5-6	TRBD2	once	CASSPNTRGGYEQYF	TGTGCCAGCAGCCCCAACACACGGGGGGGATACGAGCAGTACTTC
TRBJ1-2	TRBV3-1/TRBV3-2	.	.	CASSQGVGNYGYTF	TGTGCCAGCAGCCAAGGAGTTGGAAACTATGGCTACACCTTC
TRBJ2-2	TRBV6-5	.	.	CASSYPQRAATGELFF	TGTGCCAGCAGTTATCCTCAGCGAGCAGCCACCGGGGAGCTGTTTTTT
TRBJ2-1	TRBV7-2	TRBD2	.	CASSSTGTSGITEQFF	TGTGCCAGCAGCTCAACCGGGACTAGCGGGATTACTGAGCAGTTCTTC
TRBJ1-5	TRBV6-1	TRBD1	few	CASSVQMRGGYQPQHF	TGTGCCAGCAGTGTTCAAATGAGAGGGGGCTACCAGCCCCAGCATTTT
TRBJ1-1	TRBV24-1	TRBD1	.	CATKGRGTEAFF	TGTGCCACCAAGGGCAGGGGGACTGAAGCTTTCTTT
TRBJ2-7	TRBV19	.	.	CASSTFWSPESPYEQYF	TGTGCCAGTAGCACTTTTTGGTCGCCGGAGTCCCCCTACGAGCAGTACTTC
TRBJ1-1	TRBV19	.	.	CASSVPVGRMNTEAFF	TGTGCCAGTAGTGTCCCCGTCGGCAGGATGAACACTGAAGCTTTCTTT
TRBJ2-3	TRBV7-9	.	.	CASSSLPTDTQYF	TGTGCCAGCAGCTCCCTCCCCACAGATACGCAGTATTTT
TRBJ1-2	TRBV29-1	.	.	CSVRQEGGYTF	TGCAGCGTTCGTCAGGAGGGTGGCTACACCTTC
TRBJ1-1	TRBV3-1/TRBV3-2	.	.	CASSPGGPNTEAFF	TGTGCCAGCAGCCCCGGTGGTCCGAACACTGAAGCTTTCTTT
TRBJ1-5	TRBV19	.	.	CASSLWDMGNQPQHF	TGTGCCAGTAGCCTCTGGGACATGGGCAATCAGCCCCAGCATTTT
TRBJ2-1	TRBV7-9	TRBD1	.	CASRRDRYNEQFF	TGTGCCAGCAGACGGGACAGATACAATGAGCAGTTCTTC
TRBJ2-2	TRBV30	.	.	CAWTPRRTTMLGELFF	TGTGCCTGGACCCCCCGAAGGACTACTATGTTAGGGGAGCTGTTTTTT
TRBJ2-2	TRBV24-1	.	.	CATYQGQRTGELFF	TGTGCCACCTACCAGGGTCAGAGGACCGGGGAGCTGTTTTTT
TRBJ2-5	TRBV7-9	.	.	CASSYGQTKQETQYF	TGTGCCAGCAGCTACGGACAGACGAAACAAGAGACCCAGTACTTC
TRBJ1-1	TRBV4-1	.	.	CASSHGRITEAFF	TGCGCCAGCAGCCATGGGAGAATAACTGAAGCTTTCTTT
TRBJ1-3	TRBV7-2	TRBD1	.	CASSLPQGGSHIGGNTIYF	TGTGCCAGCAGCTTACCCCAGGGGGGGAGTCATATCGGTGGAAACACCATATATTTT
TRBJ2-4	TRBV5-6	.	.	CASSPGGLAKNIQYF	TGTGCCAGCAGCCCCGGTGGCTTAGCCAAAAACATTCAGTACTTC